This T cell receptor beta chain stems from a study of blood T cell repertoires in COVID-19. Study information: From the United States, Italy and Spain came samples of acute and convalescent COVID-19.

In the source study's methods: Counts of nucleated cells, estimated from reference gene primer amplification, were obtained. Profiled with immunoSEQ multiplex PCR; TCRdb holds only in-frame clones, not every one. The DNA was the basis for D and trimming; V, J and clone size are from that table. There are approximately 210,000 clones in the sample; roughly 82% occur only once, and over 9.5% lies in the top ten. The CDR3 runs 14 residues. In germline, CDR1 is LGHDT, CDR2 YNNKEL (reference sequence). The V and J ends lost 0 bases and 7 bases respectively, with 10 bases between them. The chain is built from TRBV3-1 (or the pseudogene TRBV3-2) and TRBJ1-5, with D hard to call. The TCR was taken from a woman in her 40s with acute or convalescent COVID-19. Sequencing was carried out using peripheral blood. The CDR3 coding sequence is TGTGCCAGCAGCCAAGACGCCAGGTCGCAGCCCCAGCATTTT. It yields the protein CASSQDARSQPQHF.